This TCR beta chain was profiled in a study of T-cell reconstitution after alpha-beta-depleted transplantation in children. Study-level results: By about two months after transplant, alpha-beta T cells reportedly arose from several hundred graft clones that had expanded.

The CDR3 is made up of 12 amino acids. V lost 5 bases and J 5 bases, leaving 12 bases between the germline ends. Germline loops: CDR1 SQVTM, CDR2 ANQGSEA. This clonotype has a count of ten or more. The antigen is unknown. Unique molecular identifiers were built into the TCRbeta library. TCRdb re-called the PCR reads with MiXCR, one entry per CDR3 protein. The sample holds 280,000 or so distinct CDR3 sequences, around a tenth seen once. Material: peripheral blood, obtained 180 days after TCRalphabeta/CD19-depleted stem cell transplant. V gene TRBV29-1 combines with J gene TRBJ2-5, with D possibly matching TRBD1 (6 bases). The origin of this receptor is a male patient aged 2 to 10 who had a stem cell transplant for chronic granulomatous disease, so the T cells may come from the graft donor. The CDR3 region has the DNA TGCAGCGTTTCACAGGGCGGGGAGACCCAGTACTTC. This translates into CSVSQGGETQYF.